These T cell receptor beta chains were read from a single sample in a study of shared clonotypes between healthy human individuals. Some clones are missing from TCRdb's copy, which holds only in-frame ones; the method was immunoSEQ multiplex PCR. The repertoire includes approximately 100,000 clones, about 68% of them detected once, and 45% sits in the top ten. Sequenced material: memory CD8+ T cells sorted from blood. Receptor source: a man under 40 in good health. The CDR3 runs from the conserved cysteine through the conserved F or W. A D gene is named only where the DNA matches it firmly. Clone size is shown for a subset of rows, as once, few, many or a class of expanded clone.

j_gene	v_gene	d_gene	abundance	CDR3nt	CDR3aa
TRBJ1-1	TRBV6-1	NA	NA	TGTGCCAGCAGTGAAGCGCTCGATGGGGGGCGAGATAACACTGAAGCTTTCTTT	CASSEALDGGRDNTEAFF
TRBJ2-1	TRBV7-9	TRBD2	NA	TGTGCCAGCAGCTCCGGACTAGCGGGGGGTTCCTACAATGAGCAGTTCTTC	CASSSGLAGGSYNEQFF
TRBJ2-1	TRBV6-1	NA	few	TGTGCCAGCAGTGAAGCGAACCCCCACAATGAGCAGTTCTTC	CASSEANPHNEQFF
TRBJ2-3	TRBV5-4	TRBD2	NA	TGTGCCAGCAGACCATCCCAAGGACTAGCGGGAGCAGATACGCAGTATTTT	CASRPSQGLAGADTQYF
TRBJ2-5	TRBV5-1	TRBD1	NA	TGCGCCAGCAGCTTGGCCATTTCCGGACAGGGAGAAGAGACCCAGTACTTC	CASSLAISGQGEETQYF
TRBJ2-3	TRBV2	NA	NA	TGTGCCAGCGTACCCCTAGCTACAGATACGCAGTATTTT	CASVPLATDTQYF
TRBJ2-7	TRBV6-5	TRBD1	NA	TGTGCCAGCAGTTACTCTCCGACAGGGGGCCTATACGAGCAGTACTTC	CASSYSPTGGLYEQYF
TRBJ1-2	TRBV11-2	NA	NA	TGTGCCAGCAGCTTAAACAACTATGGCTACACCTTC	CASSLNNYGYTF
TRBJ2-1	TRBV28	TRBD2	NA	TGTGCCAGCAGGGGGACTAGCGGGAGAGGGTTCTTTGAGCAGTTCTTC	CASRGTSGRGFFEQFF
TRBJ1-3	TRBV2	NA	once	TGTGCCAGCACAGGGATTTTTGACGGAGGGGGAAACACCATATATTTT	CASTGIFDGGGNTIYF
TRBJ1-2	TRBV28	NA	many	TGTGCCAGCAGTTTTAACTATGGCTACACCTTC	CASSFNYGYTF
TRBJ2-1	TRBV14	TRBD2	many	TGTGCCAGCAGCTATACCGGGACTAGCGGCTGGATCCGTACACGGAATGAGCAGTTCTTC	CASSYTGTSGWIRTRNEQFF
TRBJ2-5	TRBV7-9	NA	NA	TGTGCCAGCAGCTCCTGGGCTGACGAGGAGACCCAGTACTTC	CASSSWADEETQYF
TRBJ2-3	TRBV7-9	NA	NA	TGTGCCAGCAGCACCACAGGGACAGATACGCAGTATTTT	CASSTTGTDTQYF
TRBJ2-7	TRBV21-1	NA	few	TGTGCCAGCACCGGACCATCCTACGAGCAGTACTTC	CASTGPSYEQYF
TRBJ2-2	TRBV6-4	NA	many	TGTGCCAGCAGTGAAGGGAACACCGGGGAGCTGTTTTTT	CASSEGNTGELFF
TRBJ2-3	TRBV27	NA	many	TGTGCCAGCAGTCCTAACACAGATACGCAGTATTTT	CASSPNTDTQYF
TRBJ2-2	TRBV4-3	NA	once	TGCGCCAGCAGCCAAGACGGAAGATCCGGGGAGCTGTTTTTT	CASSQDGRSGELFF
TRBJ2-7	TRBV4-1	NA	few	TGCGCCAGCAGCCAAGGTCTAGAATCCTACGAGCAGTACTTC	CASSQGLESYEQYF